Below, 25 T cell receptor beta chains from the same sample are listed, as sequenced in a study of molecular identifiers for immune sequencing clone quantification. TCRdb fed the PCR reads into MiXCR, producing one record per CDR3 protein. The sample lists approximately 630,000 distinct CDR3 sequences, 25% occurring once. Specimen: naive CD8+ T cells from blood, with Jurkat cell RNA spiked in. The subset is: FACS-sorted CD8+CD4-CCR7+CD45RA+ naive T cells. All receptors come from a human donor in good health. Some libraries in this study had Jurkat cell RNA spiked in.

This clonotype occurred many times. The rearrangement uses TRBV5-5 and TRBJ2-5; D perhaps matches TRBD1 (6 bases). The CDR3 extends over 14 amino acids. Trimming cost V 2 bases and J 3 bases, with 11 bases left between them. Germline CDR1 is SGHKS and CDR2 is YYEKEE (reference sequence). CDR3 sequence: CASSLPTGKETQYF. The DNA of the CDR3 is TGTGCCAGCAGCTTACCGACAGGAAAAGAGACCCAGTACTTC.

At least ten counts were recorded for this clonotype. J is TRBJ2-7 and V is TRBV7-9, with TRBD1 identical over 11 bases. From germline, CDR1 is SEHNR and CDR2 FQNEAQ (reference sequence). The V segment lost 3 bases and the J segment 5 bases; nucleotides outside the gene matches: 3. CDR3 length: 14 residues. CDR3 DNA: TGTGCCAGCAGCTTCGGGACAGGGGGTGACGAGCAGTACTTC. This codes for CASSFGTGGDEQYF.

The chain couples TRBV5-1 to TRBJ2-2; D remains unclear. Trimming pared 1 base from V and 5 bases from J, leaving 9 bases between. CDR1 and CDR2 from the germline V gene are SGHRS and YFSETQ. This CDR3 comprises 14 residues. The CDR3 nucleotides are TGCGCCAGCAGCTTGTTCCCCGGGACCGGGGAGCTGTTTTTT. Translation: CASSLFPGTGELFF.

This clonotype was observed a handful of times. No DNA is shown, since the ends of the CDR3 on it are uncertain; the CDR3 is the one TCRdb lists. The chain employs TRBV7-5 and TRBJ1-1; TRBD1 is the table's D call and was not checked against the DNA. TRBV7-5 is shown as a pseudogene. The CDR3 region is 17 residues in length, termini included. CDR3 residues: CISVPEAQPTVNTEAFF.

V usage is TRBV12-3 or TRBV12-4 and J usage is TRBJ1-1; maybe TRBD1 (5 bases). V lost 7 bases and J lost 5, with 17 bases in between. There are 14 residues in the CDR3. The CDR3: CASNSGGTGTEAFF. The CDR3 bases are TGTGCCAGCAATTCGGGAGGGACGGGTACTGAAGCTTTCTTT.

CDR3 sequence (DNA): TGTGCCAGTATTAGTGGGACAGGGGTCGATGAGCAGTTCTTC. Translation gives CASISGTGVDEQFF. The rearrangement links TRBV12-3 or TRBV12-4 to TRBJ2-1; 10 positions match TRBD1. CDR3 size: 14 residues. Losses at the gene ends were 9 bases for V and 8 bases for J; bases not matched to a gene: 10.

This clonotype was picked up many times. The chain uses TRBV5-1 and TRBJ2-7, with D possibly being TRBD1 (6 bases). Germline CDR1 is SGHRS and CDR2 is YFSETQ. The V end was cut by 0 bases, the J end by 5 bases, with 12 bases between. CDR3 length: 14 amino acids. In DNA form, the CDR3 reads TGCGCCAGCAGCTTGGATACAGGGAGCCACGAGCAGTACTTC. Translation gives CASSLDTGSHEQYF.

The CDR3: CATSLGTGYTEAFF. CDR3 bases: TGTGCCACCAGTCTAGGGACAGGGTATACTGAAGCTTTCTTT. The chain combines TRBV24-1 with TRBJ1-1; 9 bases agree with TRBD1. Germline-derived CDR1 and CDR2 are KGHDR and SFDVKD. CDR3 length equals 14 residues. V lost 6 bases and J lost 5; bases outside the gene matches: 6.

The V and J genes are TRBV30 and TRBJ2-7; D might be TRBD2 (7 bases). The germline gives CDR1 GTSNPN, CDR2 SVGIG (reference sequence). V dropped 3 bases and J dropped 5 bases, with 11 bases sitting between them. The CDR3 sequence is 12 residues long. The CDR3 region has the DNA TGTGCCTGGAGCCGGGGGGCCGACGAGCAGTACTTC. Amino acid sequence: CAWSRGADEQYF.

This clonotype showed up many times. The chain joins TRBV7-9 to TRBJ2-2; TRBD2 agrees at 8 bases. The V gene end was trimmed by 4 bases and the J gene end by 0 bases; junction bases not matched to a gene: 7. Germline V gives CDR1 SEHNR, CDR2 FQNEAQ (reference sequence). This CDR3 spans 17 amino acids. Written as DNA, the CDR3 is TGTGCCAGCAGCTCGCGTATACTAGCGGCGAACACCGGGGAGCTGTTTTTT. As protein: CASSSRILAANTGELFF.

Notes on this clonotype: A junction boundary mismatches the germline segment, possibly from a read error. V is TRBV28 and J is TRBJ1-5, with a possible D match to TRBD1 (5 bases). CDR1 and CDR2 from the germline V gene are MDHEN and SYDVKM. The CDR3 loop spans 13 amino acids. The CDR3 region is CAGSLDTFQPQHF. CDR3 DNA: TGTGCCGGCAGTTTGGACACGTTCCAGCCCCAGCACTTT. Full variable domain (rest looked up from reference TRBV28 and TRBJ1-5): DVKVTQSSRYLVKRTGEKVFLECVQDMDHENMFWYRQDPGLGLRLIYFSYDVKMKEKGDIPEGYSVSREKKERFSLILESASTNQTSMYLCAGSLDTFQPQHFGDGTRLSIL.

V usage is TRBV4-1 and J usage is TRBJ1-3; D ambiguous. The CDR3 totals 15 residues. Trimming shortened V by 1 base and J by 4 bases, and 11 bases separated the two germline ends. From germline, CDR1 is MGHRA and CDR2 YSYEKL. CDR3 sequence (DNA): TGCGCCAGCAGCCAAGGGGCCGGGTTCGGAAACACCATATATTTT. As protein: CASSQGAGFGNTIYF.

Worth noting for this clonotype: Possible read error: a much larger clone is one base away. This chain uses TRBV2 with TRBJ1-4; no reliable D call. This CDR3 comprises 14 residues. Germline V gene data show CDR1 as SNHLY and CDR2 as FYNNEI. Trimming pared 0 bases from V and 6 bases from J, leaving 8 bases between. CDR3 nucleotides: TGTGCCAGCAGTGAAGCCAGGATAGATGAAAAACTGTTTTTT. Encoded protein: CASSEARIDEKLFF.

This clonotype has more than one count but fewer than ten. This sequence joins TRBV11-2 and TRBJ1-2, with no clear D. CDR3 size: 15 residues. The germline CDR1 and CDR2 sequences are SGHAT and FQNNGV. The ends were cut back, 4 bases at V and 4 bases at J, with 16 bases in the middle. CDR3 loop: CASSSLLQATYGYTF. The CDR3 bases are TGTGCCAGCAGCTCCCTCTTGCAGGCTACCTATGGCTACACCTTC.

Comment on this clonotype: This could be a read error, since a much larger clone is one nucleotide away. The J gene is TRBJ2-3, the V gene TRBV27; TRBD2 aligns across 9 bases. CDR3 size: 15 residues. Germline CDR1 is MNHEY and CDR2 is SMNVEV (reference sequence). CDR3 residues: CATQGLAGSTATQYF. The CDR3 nucleotides are TGTGCCACCCAGGGCCTAGCGGGGAGCACAGCTACGCAGTATTTT.

This clonotype was observed at least ten times. This sequence joins TRBV4-3 and TRBJ1-1, with D possibly matching TRBD1 (6 bases). The CDR3 length is 15 residues. Germline-derived CDR1 and CDR2 are LGHNA and YSLEER. Trimming removed 4 bases at V and 3 bases at J, with 15 bases between. CDR3 region: CASSPRGGPYTEAFF. DNA of the CDR3: TGCGCCAGCAGCCCCCGTGGGGGGCCTTACACTGAAGCTTTCTTT.

Only a few counts were recorded for this clonotype. Here the CDR3 reads CASSFGRGYGYTF. DNA for the CDR3: TGTGCCAGCAGTTTTGGTAGGGGGTATGGCTACACCTTC. J is TRBJ1-2 and V is TRBV27, with D perhaps matching TRBD1 (6 bases). V lost 3 bases and J 5 bases, leaving 10 bases between the germline ends. This CDR3 region has 13 residues. Germline CDR1 reads MNHEY; CDR2 reads SMNVEV (reference sequence).

This clonotype has ten or more counts. V usage is TRBV6-1 and J usage is TRBJ2-7; weak D call: TRBD1 (5 bases). Germline CDR1 and CDR2: MNHNS and SASEGT. V dropped 7 bases and J dropped 0 bases, with 10 bases sitting between them. This CDR3 has 13 amino acids. CDR3: CASIQASSYEQYF. CDR3 DNA: TGTGCCAGCATACAGGCCAGCTCCTACGAGCAGTACTTC.

The rearrangement links TRBV13 to TRBJ1-2; 8 bases match TRBD1. Looked up from germline, CDR1 is PRHDT and CDR2 is FYEKMQ (reference sequence). CDR3 size: 14 residues. The ends lost 4 bases at V and 7 bases at J; junction bases unmatched: 8. This CDR3 reads CASSSTGDTCGYTF. The CDR3 bases are TGTGCCAGCAGCTCGACAGGGGATACCTGTGGCTACACCTTC.

As regards this clonotype: With a much larger clone just one base away, this may be a read error. The chain combines TRBV6-1 with TRBJ2-7, with D possibly matching TRBD1 (6 bases). Germline V gene sequence: CDR1 MNHNS, CDR2 SASEGT. Trimming took 3 bases from V and 5 from J, leaving 17 bases between them. The CDR3 consists of 15 residues. The CDR3 region has the DNA TGTGCCAGCAGTGACCCCCGGACAGAGTACGACGAGCAGTACTTC. Amino acid sequence: CASSDPRTEYDEQYF.

Comment on this clonotype: One end of the junction does not line up with germline, which may come from a read error. The genes are TRBV12-3 or TRBV12-4 and TRBJ2-5, with D possibly called TRBD1 or TRBD2 (5 bases each). The CDR3 is made up of 14 amino acids. The DNA for the CDR3 is TGTGCCAGCAGTCCGGGGACGGGGAAAGAGACCCAGTGCTTC. Translation: CASSPGTGKETQCF.

In this sample, this clonotype turned up a few times. The chain carries TRBV19 and TRBJ2-5; 7 bases are shared with TRBD1. From germline, CDR1 is LNHDA and CDR2 SQIVND (reference sequence). The length of the CDR3 is 16 residues. Losses at the gene ends were 4 bases for V and 2 bases for J; bases not matched to a gene: 10. The CDR3, as DNA: TGTGCCAGTAGTACCACCGGGACAGACTTACAAGAGACCCAGTACTTC. The encoded protein is CASSTTGTDLQETQYF.

This clonotype was seen a handful of times. CDR3 coding DNA: TGTGCCAGCAGTTTGGCGGGAGTCATCGGCACCGGGGAGCTGTTTTTT. It encodes CASSLAGVIGTGELFF. The rearrangement links TRBV27 to TRBJ2-2; TRBD2 matches at 7 bases. Germline V gene sequence: CDR1 MNHEY, CDR2 SMNVEV (reference sequence). The V segment lost 3 bases and the J segment 4 bases; nucleotides outside the gene matches: 8. CDR3 size: 16 residues.

This clonotype showed up just a few times. The CDR3 does not close with the conserved phenylalanine or tryptophan, likely indicating a read error. The CDR3 DNA reads TGCGCCAGCAGCTCCAATTCGTACGAGCAGTACTCC. Its translation is CASSSNSYEQYS. The V and J genes are TRBV5-1 and TRBJ2-7; the D is unclear. Germline V gene sequence: CDR1 SGHRS, CDR2 YFSETQ. Trimming took 3 bases from V and 4 from J, leaving 8 bases between them. This CDR3 is 12 amino acids long.

In the case of this clonotype: At one end the junction does not follow the germline gene, possibly because of a read error. The CDR3 DNA follows: TGTGCCAGCAGCTTAGTGAATCAGCTCCAGCATTTT. Amino acids: CASSLVNQLQHF. This chain connects TRBV11-2 to TRBJ1-5; D ambiguous. The CDR3 covers 12 residues. Germline V gives CDR1 SGHAT, CDR2 FQNNGV.